The 13 T cell receptor beta chains below come from one sample, sequenced in a study of blood T cells in healthy people across ages. Alongside a J-beta primer mix, a sample-barcoded 5' primer served in a second PCR lasting roughly 7 to 11 cycles. One entry per CDR3 protein results from TCRdb running MiXCR on the 5' RACE reads. The data show more than 1,000,000 distinct CDR3 sequences, about 25% seen once. The same sample was also studied in work on T cells of mothers and their children.

Sample: blood. The source is a girl aged 2-10 years in good health.

This clonotype was seen only a few times. The V gene is TRBV10-2, the J gene TRBJ2-7, with a possible D match to TRBD2 (7 bases). V was shortened by 7 bases and J by 2 bases, with 12 bases between the two germline ends. From germline, CDR1 is WSHSY and CDR2 SAAADI. CDR3 length: 13 amino acids. CDR3 coding DNA: TGCGCCAGCATGGGGGGGGCGGCCTACGAGCAGTACTTC. Translation: CASMGGAAYEQYF.

The genes are TRBV20-1 and TRBJ2-2; the D is unclear. This CDR3 contains 15 residues. The V gene's germline CDR1 is DFQATT and CDR2 SNEGSKA (reference sequence). V lost 1 base, J lost 1 base, and 10 bases lay in between. This CDR3 reads CSARVIGENTGELFF. DNA for the CDR3: TGCAGTGCTAGAGTAATCGGTGAGAACACCGGGGAGCTGTTTTTT.

This clonotype was detected a few times. The chain employs TRBV6-1 and TRBJ2-5; 7 bases are shared with TRBD1. Trimming took 6 bases from V and 1 from J; bases not matched to a gene: 11. The CDR3 consists of 16 residues. Germline CDR1 MNHNS, CDR2 SASEGT. CDR3 sequence (DNA): TGTGCCAGCAGCAGCGAGGACAGGCAATTCCAAGAGACCCAGTACTTC. This encodes CASSSEDRQFQETQYF.

V is TRBV14 and J is TRBJ1-1, with D tentatively TRBD1 (5 bases). The CDR3 totals 15 residues. CDR1 is SGHDN and CDR2 is FVKESK in the germline V gene. V shed 4 bases and J shed 0 bases, with 12 bases lying between them. The CDR3 DNA follows: TGTGCCAGCAGCCCCCCCCCGGACATGAACACTGAAGCTTTCTTT. The encoded protein is CASSPPPDMNTEAFF.

The CDR3 DNA reads TGTGCCAGCAGCCGTTCGGGGTTATCTGGAAACACCATATATTTT. This encodes CASSRSGLSGNTIYF. The rearrangement links TRBV7-8 to TRBJ1-3; D is undetermined. V shed 5 bases and J shed 1 base, with 12 bases lying between them. The CDR3 totals 15 residues. Germline V gives CDR1 SGHVS, CDR2 FQNEAQ.

The chain has TRBV12-3 or TRBV12-4 and TRBJ2-2; 7 positions agree with TRBD1. V trimming: 9 bases; J trimming: 7 bases; junction bases outside the gene matches: 8. This CDR3 region has 13 residues. The CDR3 nucleotides are TGTGCCAGTTTCGCAGGGGGTGGCGGGGAGCTGTTTTTT. Its translation is CASFAGGGGELFF.

This rearrangement joins TRBV2 to TRBJ2-1; D perhaps matches TRBD2 (6 bases). The J call may be wrong; the DNA end is better matched by TRBJ2-5. This CDR3 region has 15 residues. Germline values: CDR1 SNHLY, CDR2 FYNNEI. The CDR3 DNA follows: TGTGCCAGCAGTGGGGCAGGGAGGATCCAAGAGACCCAGTACTTC. Residues: CASSGAGRIQETQYF.

This clonotype turned up a few times. This sequence joins TRBV28 and TRBJ2-3; D remains ambiguous. CDR1 and CDR2 from the germline V gene are MDHEN and SYDVKM. The length of the CDR3 is 15 residues. V was trimmed by 1 base and J by 0 bases, leaving 8 bases between them. CDR3 coding DNA: TGTGCCAGCAGTTTATTTAGGGAAAGCACAGATACGCAGTATTTT. Encoded protein: CASSLFRESTDTQYF.

The CDR3, as DNA: TGCTGTGTTGGGACTAGCGGGAGAAGCATTCAGTACTTC. Translation: CCVGTSGRSIQYF. The chain recombines TRBV20-1 with TRBJ2-4, with 14 positions matching TRBD2. There are 13 residues in the CDR3. Germline V gene data show CDR1 as DFQATT and CDR2 as SNEGSKA (reference sequence).

The sample holds a few counts of this clonotype. The chain employs TRBV7-2 and TRBJ2-1; a weak D match, TRBD1 (6 bases). CDR3 length: 15 residues. Trimming removed 2 bases at V and 2 bases at J, with 10 bases between. CDR1 and CDR2 from the germline V gene are SGHTA and FQGNSA. The CDR3 loop is CASSLINRAYNEQFF. The CDR3 DNA sequence: TGTGCCAGCAGCTTAATTAACAGGGCCTACAATGAGCAGTTCTTC.

In DNA, the CDR3 is TGTGCCAGCAGCTTAAGATTGGACAGACGAAGGGAGACCCAGTACTTC. Protein: CASSLRLDRRRETQYF. This chain joins TRBV13 and TRBJ2-5; maybe TRBD1 (6 bases). V lost 2 bases, J lost 5 bases, and 18 bases lay in between. This CDR3 contains 16 residues. Germline loops: CDR1 PRHDT, CDR2 FYEKMQ (reference sequence).

This clonotype showed up just a few times. The chain joins TRBV29-1 to TRBJ2-7; 7 bases match TRBD1. The CDR3 extends over 13 amino acids. The V gene's germline CDR1 is SQVTM and CDR2 ANQGSEA. CDR3 sequence: CSVKTGLSYEQYF. The CDR3 nucleotides are TGCAGTGTTAAGACAGGGCTGAGCTACGAGCAGTACTTC.

Written as DNA, the CDR3 is TGTGCCAGCAGTTTTTCAGATTTGGAGACCCAGTACTTC. Translation: CASSFSDLETQYF. This chain links TRBV12-3 or TRBV12-4 with TRBJ2-5; D remains ambiguous. CDR3 length: 13 residues. Trimming took off 3 bases at V and 5 bases at J, with 10 bases between the two ends.